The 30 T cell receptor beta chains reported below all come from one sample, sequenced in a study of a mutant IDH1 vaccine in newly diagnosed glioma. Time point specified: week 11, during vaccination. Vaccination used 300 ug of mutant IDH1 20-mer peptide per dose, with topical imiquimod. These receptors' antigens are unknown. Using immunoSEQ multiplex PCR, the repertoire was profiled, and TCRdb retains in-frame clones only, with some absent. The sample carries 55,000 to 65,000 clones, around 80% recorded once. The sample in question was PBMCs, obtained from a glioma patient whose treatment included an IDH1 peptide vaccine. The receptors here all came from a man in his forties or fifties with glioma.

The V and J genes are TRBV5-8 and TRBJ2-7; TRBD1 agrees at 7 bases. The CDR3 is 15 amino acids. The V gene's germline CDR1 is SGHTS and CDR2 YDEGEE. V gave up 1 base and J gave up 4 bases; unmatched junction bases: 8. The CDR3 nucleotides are TGTGCCAGCAGCTTGATTATGGGACAGTTATACGAGCAGTACTTC. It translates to CASSLIMGQLYEQYF. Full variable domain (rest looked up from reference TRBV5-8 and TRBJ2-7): EAGVTQSPTHLIKTRGQQATLRCSPISGHTSVYWYQQALGLGLQFLLWYDEGEERNRGNFPPRFSGRQFPNYSSELNVNALELEDSALYLCASSLIMGQLYEQYFGPGTRLTVT.

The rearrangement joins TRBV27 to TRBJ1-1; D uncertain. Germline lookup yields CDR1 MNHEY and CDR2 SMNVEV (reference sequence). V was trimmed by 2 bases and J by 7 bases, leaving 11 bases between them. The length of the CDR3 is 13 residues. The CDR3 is CASSLEGSSEAFF. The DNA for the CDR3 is TGTGCCAGCAGTTTAGAGGGTTCCAGTGAAGCTTTCTTT.

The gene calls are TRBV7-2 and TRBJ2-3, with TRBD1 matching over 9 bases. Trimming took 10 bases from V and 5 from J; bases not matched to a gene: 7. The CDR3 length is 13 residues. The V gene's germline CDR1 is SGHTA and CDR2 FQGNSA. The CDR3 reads CANGQGKGDTQYF. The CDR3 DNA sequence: TGTGCCAACGGACAGGGGAAGGGAGATACGCAGTATTTT.

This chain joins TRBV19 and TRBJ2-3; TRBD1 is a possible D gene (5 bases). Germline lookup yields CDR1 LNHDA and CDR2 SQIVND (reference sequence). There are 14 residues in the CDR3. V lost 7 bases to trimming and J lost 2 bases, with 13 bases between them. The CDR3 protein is CASKQGWNTDTQYF. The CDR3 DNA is TGTGCCAGTAAGCAGGGATGGAACACAGATACGCAGTATTTT.

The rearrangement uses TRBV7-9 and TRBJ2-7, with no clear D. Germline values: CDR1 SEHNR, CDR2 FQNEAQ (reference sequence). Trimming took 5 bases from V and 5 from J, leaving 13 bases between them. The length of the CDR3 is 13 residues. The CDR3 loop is CASSPPVSHEQYF. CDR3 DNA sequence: TGTGCCAGCAGCCCCCCCGTCAGTCACGAGCAGTACTTC.

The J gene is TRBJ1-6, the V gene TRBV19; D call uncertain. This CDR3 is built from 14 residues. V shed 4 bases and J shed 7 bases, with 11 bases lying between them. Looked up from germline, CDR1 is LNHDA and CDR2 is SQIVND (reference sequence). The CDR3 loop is CASSSKAGNSPLHF. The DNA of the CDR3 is TGTGCCAGTAGTAGCAAGGCCGGCAATTCACCCCTCCACTTT.

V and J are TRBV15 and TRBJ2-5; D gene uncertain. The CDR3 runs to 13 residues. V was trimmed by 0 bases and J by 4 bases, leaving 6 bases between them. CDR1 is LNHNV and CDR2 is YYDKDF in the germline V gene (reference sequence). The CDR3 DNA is TGTGCCACCAGCAGAGAGCTAGTAGAGACCCAGTACTTC. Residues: CATSRELVETQYF.

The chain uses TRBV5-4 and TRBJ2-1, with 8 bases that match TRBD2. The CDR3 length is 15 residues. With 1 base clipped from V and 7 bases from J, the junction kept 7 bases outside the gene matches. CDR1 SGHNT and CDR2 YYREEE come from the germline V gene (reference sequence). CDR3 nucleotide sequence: TGTGCCAGCAGCTTGCCCGGGGGGGGAGGGAATGAGCAGTTCTTC. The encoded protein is CASSLPGGGGNEQFF.

The CDR3 is CASLLPGVGYTF. The CDR3 region has the DNA TGTGCCAGCTTGCTCCCGGGGGTAGGCTACACCTTC. V usage is TRBV7-2 and J usage is TRBJ1-2; tentative D call: TRBD1 (5 bases). In germline, CDR1 is SGHTA, CDR2 FQGNSA. The CDR3 is made up of 12 amino acids. Trimming shortened V by 8 bases and J by 8 bases, and 15 bases separated the two germline ends.

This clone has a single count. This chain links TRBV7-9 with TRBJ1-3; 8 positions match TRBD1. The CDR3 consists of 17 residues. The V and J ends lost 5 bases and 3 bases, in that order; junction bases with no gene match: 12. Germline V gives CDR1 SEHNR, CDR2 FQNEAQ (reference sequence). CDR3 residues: CASSPFLSGGNGNTIYF. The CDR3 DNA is TGTGCCAGCAGCCCTTTCTTGTCAGGGGGCAATGGAAACACCATATATTTT.

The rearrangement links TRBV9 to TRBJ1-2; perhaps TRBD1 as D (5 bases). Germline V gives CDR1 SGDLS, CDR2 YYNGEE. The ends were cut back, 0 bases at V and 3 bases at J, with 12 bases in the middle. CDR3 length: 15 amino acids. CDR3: CASSVVSLGDYGYTF. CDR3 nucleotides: TGTGCCAGCAGCGTAGTGTCACTGGGGGACTATGGCTACACCTTC.

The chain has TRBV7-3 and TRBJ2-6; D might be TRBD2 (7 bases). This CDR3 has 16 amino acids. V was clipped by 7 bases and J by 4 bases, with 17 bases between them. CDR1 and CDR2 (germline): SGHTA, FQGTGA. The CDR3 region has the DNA TGTGCCAGCACCCTAGGGGGGGCAGGGGGGGCCAACGTCCTGACTTTC. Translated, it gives CASTLGGAGGANVLTF.

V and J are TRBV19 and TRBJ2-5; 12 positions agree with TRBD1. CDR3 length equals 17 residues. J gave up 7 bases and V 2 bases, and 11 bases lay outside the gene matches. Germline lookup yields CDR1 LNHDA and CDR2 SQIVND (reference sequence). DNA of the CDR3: TGTGCCAGTAGTATAATGGCCGGGACAGGGGGCCTCGGGACCCAGTACTTC. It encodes CASSIMAGTGGLGTQYF.

CDR3 sequence: CSVRSGAGFF. DNA for the CDR3: TGCAGCGTAAGGAGTGGGGCCGGGTTCTTC. The rearrangement joins TRBV29-1 to TRBJ2-1; weak D call: TRBD1 (5 bases). Germline assignment: CDR1 SQVTM and CDR2 ANQGSEA. CDR3 length: 10 residues. Trimming removed 6 bases from V and 15 bases from J, with 15 bases in between.

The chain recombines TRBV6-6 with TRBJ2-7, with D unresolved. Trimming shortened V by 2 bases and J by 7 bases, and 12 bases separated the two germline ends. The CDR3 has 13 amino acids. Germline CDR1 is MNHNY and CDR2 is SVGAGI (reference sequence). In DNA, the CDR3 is TGTGCCAGCAGTTACCCTTCTGTGGGTGAGCAGTACTTC. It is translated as CASSYPSVGEQYF.

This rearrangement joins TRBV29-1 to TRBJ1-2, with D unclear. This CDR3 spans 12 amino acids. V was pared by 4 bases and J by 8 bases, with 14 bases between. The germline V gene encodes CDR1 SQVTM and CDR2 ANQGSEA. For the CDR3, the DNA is TGCAGCGTTGTCGGTTTTCTAGCGGGCTACACCTTC. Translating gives CSVVGFLAGYTF.

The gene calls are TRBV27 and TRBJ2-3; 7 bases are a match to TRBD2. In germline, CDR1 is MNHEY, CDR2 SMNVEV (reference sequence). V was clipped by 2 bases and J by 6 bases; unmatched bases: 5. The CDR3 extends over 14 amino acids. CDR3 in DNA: TGTGCCAGCAGTTTAGGCGGGAGCTACGATACGCAGTATTTT. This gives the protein CASSLGGSYDTQYF.

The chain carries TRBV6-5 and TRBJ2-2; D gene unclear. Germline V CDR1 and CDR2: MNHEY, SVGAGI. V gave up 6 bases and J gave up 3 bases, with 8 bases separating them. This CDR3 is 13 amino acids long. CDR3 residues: CASRRFDTGELFF. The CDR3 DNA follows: TGTGCCAGCAGGCGTTTTGACACCGGGGAGCTGTTTTTT.

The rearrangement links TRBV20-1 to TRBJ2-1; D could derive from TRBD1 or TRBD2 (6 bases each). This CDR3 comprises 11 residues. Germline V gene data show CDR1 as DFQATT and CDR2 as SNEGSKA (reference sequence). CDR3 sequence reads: CSGGQYNEQFF. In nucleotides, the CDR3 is TGCAGCGGGGGCCAATACAATGAGCAGTTCTTC.

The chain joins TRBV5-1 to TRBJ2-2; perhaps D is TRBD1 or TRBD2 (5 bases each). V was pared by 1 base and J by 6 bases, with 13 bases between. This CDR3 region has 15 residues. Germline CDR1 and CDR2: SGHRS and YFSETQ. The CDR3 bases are TGCGCCAGCAGCTTGAAGCCCCAGGGACCCGGGGAGCTGTTTTTT. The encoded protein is CASSLKPQGPGELFF.

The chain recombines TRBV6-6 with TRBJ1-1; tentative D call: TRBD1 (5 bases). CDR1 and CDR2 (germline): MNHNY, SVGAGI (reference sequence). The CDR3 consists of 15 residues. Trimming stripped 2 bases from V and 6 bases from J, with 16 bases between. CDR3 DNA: TGTGCCAGCAGTTACGTCTCCGGGGGTGGGCCTGAAGCTTTCTTT. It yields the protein CASSYVSGGGPEAFF.

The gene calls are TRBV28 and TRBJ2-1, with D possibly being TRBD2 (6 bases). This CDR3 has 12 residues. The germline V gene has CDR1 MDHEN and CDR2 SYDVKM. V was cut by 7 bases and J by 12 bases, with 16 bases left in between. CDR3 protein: CASTPSGYGQFF. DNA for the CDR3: TGTGCCAGCACCCCAAGCGGGTATGGGCAGTTCTTC.

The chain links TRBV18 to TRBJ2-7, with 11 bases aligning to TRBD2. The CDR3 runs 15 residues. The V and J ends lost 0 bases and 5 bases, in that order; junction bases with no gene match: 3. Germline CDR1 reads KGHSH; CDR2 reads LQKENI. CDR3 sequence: CASSPPLAGGHEQYF. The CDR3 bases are TGTGCCAGCTCACCACCGTTAGCGGGAGGGCACGAGCAGTACTTC.

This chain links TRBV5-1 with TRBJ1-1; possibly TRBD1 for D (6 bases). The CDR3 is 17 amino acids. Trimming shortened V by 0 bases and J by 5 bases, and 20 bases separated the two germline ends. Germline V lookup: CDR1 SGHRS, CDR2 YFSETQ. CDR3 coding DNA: TGCGCCAGCAGCTTGGGACTAGGCGGCCCGAGGGGGACTGAAGCTTTCTTT. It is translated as CASSLGLGGPRGTEAFF. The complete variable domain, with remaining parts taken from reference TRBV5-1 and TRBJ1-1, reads KAGVTQTPRYLIKTRGQQVTLSCSPISGHRSVSWYQQTPGQGLQFLFEYFSETQRNKGNFPGRFSGRQFSNSRSEMNVSTLELGDSALYLCASSLGLGGPRGTEAFFGQGTRLTVV.

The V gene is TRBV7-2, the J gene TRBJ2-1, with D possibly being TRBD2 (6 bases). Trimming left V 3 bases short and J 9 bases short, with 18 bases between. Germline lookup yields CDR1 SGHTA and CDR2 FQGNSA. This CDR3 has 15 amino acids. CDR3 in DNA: TGTGCCAGCAGCTTTAGGGTTGAGACAGCGGGTGAGCAGTTCTTC. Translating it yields CASSFRVETAGEQFF.

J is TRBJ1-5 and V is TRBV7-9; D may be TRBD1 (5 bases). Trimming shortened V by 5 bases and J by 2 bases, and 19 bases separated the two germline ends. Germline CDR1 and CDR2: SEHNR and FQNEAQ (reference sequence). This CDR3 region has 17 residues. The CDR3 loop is CASSPGVVGGRNQPQHF. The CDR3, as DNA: TGTGCCAGCAGCCCGGGGGTAGTGGGCGGACGCAATCAGCCCCAGCATTTT.

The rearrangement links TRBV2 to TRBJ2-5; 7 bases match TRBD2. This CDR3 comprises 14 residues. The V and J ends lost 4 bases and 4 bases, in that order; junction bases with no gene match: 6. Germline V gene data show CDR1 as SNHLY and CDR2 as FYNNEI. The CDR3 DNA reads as TGTGCCAGCAGTGTCCGGTCGGGGGGAGAGACCCAGTACTTC. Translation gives CASSVRSGGETQYF.

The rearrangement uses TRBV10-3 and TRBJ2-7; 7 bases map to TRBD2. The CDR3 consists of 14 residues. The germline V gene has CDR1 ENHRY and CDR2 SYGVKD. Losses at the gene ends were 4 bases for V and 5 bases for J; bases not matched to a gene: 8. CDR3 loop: CAISVTSFPDEQYF. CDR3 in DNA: TGTGCCATCAGTGTGACTAGCTTCCCGGACGAGCAGTACTTC.

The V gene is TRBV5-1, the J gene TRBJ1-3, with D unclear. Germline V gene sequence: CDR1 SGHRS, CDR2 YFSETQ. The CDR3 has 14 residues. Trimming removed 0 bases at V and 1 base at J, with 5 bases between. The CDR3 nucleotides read TGCGCCAGCAGCTTGGGAGGGTCTGGAAACACCATATATTTT. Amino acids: CASSLGGSGNTIYF.

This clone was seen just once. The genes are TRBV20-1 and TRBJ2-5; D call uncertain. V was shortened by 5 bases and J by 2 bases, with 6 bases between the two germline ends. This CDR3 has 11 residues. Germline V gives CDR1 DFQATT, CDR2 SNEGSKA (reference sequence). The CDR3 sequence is CSAYKQETQYF. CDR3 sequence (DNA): TGCAGTGCTTACAAGCAAGAGACCCAGTACTTC.